Listed here are 27 T cell receptor beta chains from one sample, sequenced in a study of CD8+ T cells in alopecia areata. Reverse transcribed after extraction, RNA yielded cDNA as the sequencing template. Only in-frame clones appear in the TCRdb table, and some are missing; sequencing was by immunoSEQ multiplex PCR. The sample records 100,000 to 120,000 clones, roughly 64% being singletons. The sample was CD8+ T cells sorted from blood. Receptors originate from a human donor in good health.

The rearrangement joins TRBV2 to TRBJ2-7; D is undetermined. V lost 1 base to trimming and J lost 0 bases, with 7 bases between them. CDR3 length: 14 residues. CDR1 SNHLY and CDR2 FYNNEI come from the germline V gene. CDR3 in amino acids: CASSEVDLSYEQYF. CDR3 nucleotide sequence: TGTGCCAGCAGTGAAGTTGACCTCTCCTACGAGCAGTACTTC.

The V gene is TRBV5-6, the J gene TRBJ2-1, with 7 bases aligning to TRBD2. Looked up from germline, CDR1 is SGHDT and CDR2 is YYEEEE. Trimming at V came to 2 bases and at J to 4 bases, leaving 9 bases not matched to a gene. The CDR3 contains 16 residues. The CDR3 sequence is CASSFTGLADYNEQFF. In DNA form, the CDR3 reads TGTGCCAGCAGCTTTACCGGGCTAGCGGATTACAATGAGCAGTTCTTC.

V gene TRBV18 combines with J gene TRBJ2-5, with D unresolved. Trimming took 3 bases from V and 6 from J, leaving 23 bases between them. The CDR3 consists of 17 residues. Germline loops: CDR1 KGHSH, CDR2 LQKENI. The CDR3 DNA sequence: TGTGCCAGCTCACCCGAGGCGGATCCCATAGTGGCCAAGACCCAGTACTTC. This codes for CASSPEADPIVAKTQYF. The whole variable domain, remainder taken from reference TRBV18 and TRBJ2-5, is NAGVMQNPRHLVRRRGQEARLRCSPMKGHSHVYWYRQLPEEGLKFMVYLQKENIIDESGMPKERFSAEFPKEGPSILRIQQVVRGDSAAYFCASSPEADPIVAKTQYFGPGTRLLVL.

A few counts support this clone. The chain combines TRBV7-9 with TRBJ2-1; no clear D gene. This CDR3 has 16 amino acids. V lost 5 bases, J lost 5 bases, and 19 bases lay in between. Per germline, CDR1 SEHNR and CDR2 FQNEAQ (reference sequence). The chain's CDR3 is CASSARSRIKDNEQFF. The CDR3 DNA follows: TGTGCCAGCAGCGCCAGATCTAGAATTAAAGACAATGAGCAGTTCTTC.

The chain is built from TRBV19 and TRBJ2-5; D is uncertain. Germline loops: CDR1 LNHDA, CDR2 SQIVND (reference sequence). The CDR3 runs 13 residues. Deletions cut 3 bases from V and 2 bases from J, with 7 bases between. CDR3 loop: CASSILLQETQYF. The CDR3 nucleotides are TGTGCCAGTAGTATTTTACTACAAGAGACCCAGTACTTC.

V and J are TRBV4-2 and TRBJ1-2; 7 bases line up with TRBD1. The CDR3 sequence is 14 residues long. Germline V lookup: CDR1 LGHNA, CDR2 YNFKEQ. The trim removed 3 bases at V and 4 bases at J, leaving 5 bases unmatched. The CDR3 is CASSQEGASYGYTF. The CDR3 region has the DNA TGTGCCAGCAGCCAGGAGGGGGCTAGCTATGGCTACACCTTC.

In its sample, this clone was seen a few times. The chain recombines TRBV5-1 with TRBJ2-1; D is ambiguous. Germline loops: CDR1 SGHRS, CDR2 YFSETQ. V was trimmed by 6 bases and J by 0 bases, leaving 13 bases between them. The CDR3 totals 15 residues. The chain's CDR3 is CASTDDLSSYNEQFF. The CDR3 bases are TGCGCCAGCACGGACGACTTAAGCTCCTACAATGAGCAGTTCTTC.

This clone was seen a few times. The chain combines TRBV5-6 with TRBJ2-7, with TRBD1 as a possible D gene (6 bases). V was shortened by 0 bases and J by 3 bases, with 13 bases between the two germline ends. The CDR3 extends over 15 amino acids. Germline CDR1 is SGHDT and CDR2 is YYEEEE. CDR3 coding DNA: TGTGCCAGCAGCTTGGGGATAGGGGGAAACTACGAGCAGTACTTC. This sequence encodes CASSLGIGGNYEQYF.

The chain joins TRBV6-9 to TRBJ2-1; possibly TRBD1 or TRBD2 for D (5 bases each). CDR1 and CDR2 from the germline V gene are MNHGY and SVAAGI. The CDR3 contains 14 residues. V lost 7 bases and J 5 bases, leaving 15 bases between the germline ends. The CDR3 coding sequence is TGTGCCAGCATGAACGGGGACGGAGACAATGAGCAGTTCTTC. Encoded protein: CASMNGDGDNEQFF.

This clone has only a few counts. This CDR3 is missing its conserved last phenylalanine or tryptophan, likely due to a read error. The J gene is TRBJ1-1, the V gene TRBV28; 11 bases align to TRBD1. V was clipped by 5 bases and J by 4 bases; unmatched bases: 6. The CDR3 extends over 15 amino acids. The V gene's germline CDR1 is MDHEN and CDR2 SYDVKM. CDR3 DNA sequence: TGTGCCAGCAGTCCGGGACAGGGGGTGGTCACTGAAGCTTTCCTT. Translated, it gives CASSPGQGVVTEAFL.

This rearrangement joins TRBV7-8 to TRBJ1-6, with 7 bases lining up with TRBD1. V was pared by 5 bases and J by 0 bases, with 4 bases of the junction left unmatched. The CDR3 is 16 residues long. Germline CDR1 and CDR2: SGHVS and FQNEAQ. Here the CDR3 reads CASSRDSSSYNSPLHF. The CDR3 nucleotides are TGTGCCAGCAGCCGGGACAGTAGCTCCTATAATTCACCCCTCCACTTT.

This clone showed up just once. At one boundary the junction diverges from the germline segment, which might be a read error. Here the CDR3 reads CASSLGQGTNEQFF. DNA for the CDR3: TGTGCTAGCAGCTTGGGACAGGGAACTAATGAGCAGTTCTTC. The chain has TRBV7-7 and TRBJ2-1; the match to TRBD1 covers 9 bases. Per the germline V gene, CDR1 is SSHAT and CDR2 is FNYEAQ (reference sequence). The length of the CDR3 is 14 residues.

This chain uses TRBV13 with TRBJ1-3; D unresolved. V gave up 5 bases and J gave up 3 bases, with 14 bases separating them. Germline loops: CDR1 PRHDT, CDR2 FYEKMQ (reference sequence). This CDR3 contains 15 residues. The CDR3 protein is CASSLGSGIGNTIYF. As DNA, the CDR3 is TGTGCCAGCAGCCTGGGGTCTGGAATTGGAAACACCATATATTTT.

This clone occurred many times. V gene TRBV29-1 combines with J gene TRBJ1-1; a possible D gene is TRBD1 (5 bases). The CDR3 runs to 13 residues. V gave up 4 bases and J gave up 1 base, with 10 bases separating them. Per the germline V gene, CDR1 is SQVTM and CDR2 is ANQGSEA. CDR3 DNA: TGCAGCGTTGTCGGTGGGGGGAACACTGAAGCTTTCTTT. Translation: CSVVGGGNTEAFF.

V gene TRBV19 combines with J gene TRBJ2-5, with 11 bases lining up with TRBD1. V lost 10 bases, J lost 6 bases, and 7 bases stayed unmatched. The CDR3 totals 13 residues. CDR1 is LNHDA, CDR2 SQIVND, per germline (reference sequence). The CDR3 bases are TGTGCCACCTCGGGACAGGGGGGGAAGACCCAGTACTTC. Protein sequence: CATSGQGGKTQYF.

This clone was observed once. This rearrangement joins TRBV9 to TRBJ1-2, with D hard to call. In germline, CDR1 is SGDLS, CDR2 YYNGEE. CDR3 length: 14 residues. Trimming pared 4 bases from V and 4 bases from J, leaving 14 bases between. CDR3 in amino acids: CASSPGVRRYGYTF. As DNA, the CDR3 is TGTGCCAGCAGCCCCGGGGTCCGCCGCTATGGCTACACCTTC. Variable domain in full (rest from reference TRBV9 and TRBJ1-2): DSGVTQTPKHLITATGQRVTLRCSPRSGDLSVYWYQQSLDQGLQFLIQYYNGEERAKGNILERFSAQQFPDLHSELNLSSLELGDSALYFCASSPGVRRYGYTFGSGTRLTVV.

This clone was seen a handful of times. The V gene is TRBV4-1, the J gene TRBJ2-5; the match to TRBD2 covers 7 bases. Germline V gene sequence: CDR1 MGHRA, CDR2 YSYEKL. Unmatched junction bases numbered 1, after V lost 2 bases and J lost 4 bases. The CDR3 is 13 amino acids. As DNA, the CDR3 is TGCGCCAGCAGCCAAACGGGGGGAGAGACCCAGTACTTC. Translation gives CASSQTGGETQYF.

CDR3 sequence (DNA): TGTGCCAGCAGCTTGGTTTGGACTACTAATGAAAAACTGTTTTTT. This sequence encodes CASSLVWTTNEKLFF. The rearrangement links TRBV7-2 to TRBJ1-4; no definite D call. The CDR3 runs to 15 residues. Germline CDR1 and CDR2: SGHTA and FQGNSA. The V and J ends lost 3 bases and 2 bases respectively, with 10 bases between them.

The V call is TRBV10-1, the J call TRBJ1-5; D remains ambiguous. V was clipped by 1 base and J by 2 bases, with 6 bases between them. The CDR3 runs to 14 residues. The germline gives CDR1 WNHNN, CDR2 SYGVQD (reference sequence). The CDR3 nucleotides read TGCGCCAGCAGTGAGTTACCGGGCAATCAGCCCCAGCATTTT. This gives the protein CASSELPGNQPQHF.

The chain employs TRBV5-6 and TRBJ2-1; 12 bases align to TRBD2. CDR1 and CDR2 (germline): SGHDT, YYEEEE. The CDR3 runs 14 residues. The trim removed 5 bases at V and 8 bases at J, leaving 5 bases unmatched. In DNA, the CDR3 is TGTGCCAGCAGACGACTAGCGGGGGTGGATGAGCAGTTCTTC. Its translation: CASRRLAGVDEQFF.

The chain recombines TRBV25-1 with TRBJ1-2, with a weak D call TRBD1 (6 bases). Germline V gene data show CDR1 as MGHDK and CDR2 as SYGVNS. V was shortened by 1 base and J by 7 bases, with 13 bases between the two germline ends. This CDR3 comprises 14 residues. The CDR3 is CASSEWGHLGGYTF. DNA of the CDR3: TGTGCCAGCAGTGAATGGGGACATCTGGGTGGCTACACCTTC.

This clone was picked up a small number of times. The rearrangement links TRBV7-2 to TRBJ2-5; 7 nucleotides agree with TRBD2. V lost 6 bases and J lost 1; bases outside the gene matches: 8. Per germline, CDR1 SGHTA and CDR2 FQGNSA. This CDR3 region has 15 residues. CDR3: CASSYLGTTQETQYF. The CDR3 nucleotides are TGTGCCAGCAGTTACCTAGGGACTACCCAAGAGACCCAGTACTTC.

The chain is built from TRBV9 and TRBJ2-3; D unclear. The CDR3 is made up of 14 amino acids. Trimming removed 0 bases from V and 2 bases from J, with 7 bases in between. Per germline, CDR1 SGDLS and CDR2 YYNGEE. The CDR3 sequence is CASSVASVTDTQYF. The CDR3 DNA sequence: TGTGCCAGCAGCGTAGCATCAGTCACAGATACGCAGTATTTT.

This clone was recorded a few times. The J gene is TRBJ1-2, the V gene TRBV13; no reliable D call. CDR1 and CDR2 from the germline V gene are PRHDT and FYEKMQ (reference sequence). The CDR3 spans 15 residues. V lost 5 bases and J 4 bases, leaving 17 bases between the germline ends. This chain's CDR3 is CASSPQSGASYGYTF. The CDR3 DNA reads TGTGCCAGCAGCCCCCAGTCGGGAGCTTCCTATGGCTACACCTTC. Full variable domain (remainder filled in from reference TRBV13 and TRBJ1-2): AAGVIQSPRHLIKEKRETATLKCYPIPRHDTVYWYQQGPGQDPQFLISFYEKMQSDKGSIPDRFSAQQFSDYHSELNMSSLELGDSALYFCASSPQSGASYGYTFGSGTRLTVV.

The rearrangement uses TRBV28 and TRBJ1-4; no clear D gene. V lost 2 bases to trimming and J lost 6 bases, with 16 bases between them. The CDR3 has 16 amino acids. The germline gives CDR1 MDHEN, CDR2 SYDVKM. As DNA, the CDR3 is TGTGCCAGCAGTTTAGGTGGATCGGTTGGACATGAAAAACTGTTTTTT. This codes for CASSLGGSVGHEKLFF.

This chain connects TRBV13 to TRBJ2-7; D could derive from TRBD1 or TRBD2 (5 bases each). The V end was cut by 5 bases, the J end by 2 bases, with 16 bases between. The CDR3 totals 15 residues. Germline CDR1 is PRHDT and CDR2 is FYEKMQ (reference sequence). CDR3 DNA: TGTGCCAGCAGCCAACTTGGGACCTACCCCTACGAGCAGTACTTC. Translated, it gives CASSQLGTYPYEQYF.

The chain recombines TRBV6-5 with TRBJ1-1; D uncertain. CDR1 and CDR2 from the germline V gene are MNHEY and SVGAGI. The CDR3 has 13 amino acids. The ends were cut back, 0 bases at V and 5 bases at J, with 7 bases in the middle. The CDR3 coding sequence is TGTGCCAGCAGTTACTCGAGCCAGACTGAAGCTTTCTTT. It specifies CASSYSSQTEAFF.